The next 10 T cell receptor beta chains were all read from a single sample in a study of blood T cell repertoires in COVID-19. Produced via immunoSEQ multiplex PCR; TCRdb's table is partial and in-frame only. This table has about 150,000 clones, about nine tenths appearing once. The specimen sequenced was peripheral blood. The receptors stem from a woman between 70 and 85 years old with acute or convalescent COVID-19.

The rearrangement links TRBV6-5 to TRBJ1-3; TRBD1 is a possible D gene (5 bases). The V end was cut by 9 bases, the J end by 4 bases, with 13 bases between. CDR3 length equals 13 residues. Germline CDR1 MNHEY, CDR2 SVGAGI. CDR3 in amino acids: CASTGGVGNTIYF. CDR3 DNA: TGTGCCAGTACGGGAGGGGTAGGAAACACCATATATTTT.

The chain joins TRBV3-1 (or the pseudogene TRBV3-2) to TRBJ1-2; D remains ambiguous. V dropped 0 bases and J dropped 4 bases, with 6 bases sitting between them. This CDR3 is built from 13 residues. The germline V gene encodes CDR1 LGHDT and CDR2 YNNKEL (reference sequence). For the CDR3, the DNA is TGTGCCAGCAGCCAAGAGGGAGGCTATGGCTACACCTTC. This translates into CASSQEGGYGYTF.

The chain joins TRBV7-8 to TRBJ2-2; 11 nucleotides align to TRBD2. Germline assignment: CDR1 SGHVS and CDR2 FQNEAQ. The V and J ends lost 6 bases and 9 bases, in that order; junction bases with no gene match: 12. The CDR3 extends over 16 amino acids. The CDR3 here is CASSPVASGGSRELFF. CDR3 DNA sequence: TGTGCCAGCAGTCCGGTGGCTAGCGGGGGGTCCAGGGAGCTGTTTTTT.

The chain combines TRBV14 with TRBJ2-1; the D gene is possibly TRBD1 (5 bases). The CDR3 has 15 residues. CDR1 is SGHDN, CDR2 FVKESK, per germline. Trimming took 1 base from V and 4 from J, leaving 11 bases between them. CDR3 in amino acids: CASSQGLRVYNEQFF. The CDR3 nucleotides are TGTGCCAGCAGCCAAGGGCTCAGGGTGTACAATGAGCAGTTCTTC.

The chain recombines TRBV9 with TRBJ2-3; 9 bases are shared with TRBD2. This CDR3 region has 15 residues. Unmatched junction bases numbered 1, after V lost 0 bases and J lost 2 bases. The germline V gene has CDR1 SGDLS and CDR2 YYNGEE. CDR3 sequence (DNA): TGTGCCAGCAGCGTAGTAGCGGGGGTCACAGATACGCAGTATTTT. The encoded protein is CASSVVAGVTDTQYF.

The chain has TRBV4-1 and TRBJ1-6; TRBD1 is a possible D gene (6 bases). Trimming cost V 3 bases and J 5 bases, with 17 bases left between them. CDR1 MGHRA and CDR2 YSYEKL come from the germline V gene. This CDR3 has 17 residues. As DNA, the CDR3 is TGCGCCAGCAGCCAGGACTTTGGACAGTTTAATAATTCACCCCTCCACTTT. It specifies CASSQDFGQFNNSPLHF.

The chain is built from TRBV19 and TRBJ2-5; 14 bases are shared with TRBD2. This CDR3 has 16 amino acids. CDR1 is LNHDA, CDR2 SQIVND, per germline (reference sequence). V lost 3 bases, J lost 1 base, and 1 base stayed unmatched. This CDR3 is CASSIGLAGGQETQYF. The CDR3 DNA follows: TGTGCCAGTAGTATTGGACTAGCGGGGGGCCAAGAGACCCAGTACTTC.

The rearrangement joins TRBV4-3 to TRBJ1-4, with 9 bases that match TRBD1. Germline CDR1 LGHNA, CDR2 YSLEER. The junction had 3 bases not matched to a gene; V was cut back by 0 bases and J by 7 bases. This CDR3 region has 15 residues. CDR3 nucleotide sequence: TGCGCCAGCAGCCAAGATGGGACAGGGCGTGAAAAACTGTTTTTT. Its translation is CASSQDGTGREKLFF.

J is TRBJ2-5 and V is TRBV21-1; no check of the table's D call, TRBD1, against the DNA was made. TRBV21-1 is noted as a pseudogene. The length of the CDR3 is 20 residues. CDR3 sequence reads: CASSKALKRRRGQRRETQYF. The CDR3 nucleotides are TGTGCCAGCAGCAAAGCGCTGAAGAGGAGGAGGGGGCAAAGGAGAGAGACCCAGTACTTC.

Here the CDR3 DNA reads TGTGCCAGCAGACCTACCCGGGACATCTATGGCTACACCTTC. Protein: CASRPTRDIYGYTF. This rearrangement joins TRBV6-2 or TRBV6-3 to TRBJ1-2, with D perhaps TRBD1 (6 bases). CDR1 is MNHEY and CDR2 is SVGEGT in the germline V gene. V was clipped by 6 bases and J by 4 bases, with 15 bases between them. The CDR3 covers 14 residues.